This T cell receptor (beta chain) was sequenced during a study of tumor-infiltrating lymphocytes in oesophageal squamous cell carcinoma. TCRdb independently ran MiXCR on the PCR reads; one entry per CDR3 protein. The table has 15,000 to 20,000 distinct CDR3 sequences, 50% seen once. CDR1 and CDR2 from the germline V gene are SGHTA and FQGNSA. V gave up 1 base and J gave up 4 bases, with 16 bases separating them. The CDR3 has 16 residues. J is TRBJ1-2 and V is TRBV7-2; the D gene is possibly TRBD1 (5 bases). The clonotype originates from a male donor with esophageal squamous cell carcinoma. The specimen sequenced was esophageal tumor tissue. The CDR3 coding sequence is TGTGCCAGCAGCTTAGACAGCGCCCTGGGGCTCTATGGCTACACCTTC. It is translated as CASSLDSALGLYGYTF.